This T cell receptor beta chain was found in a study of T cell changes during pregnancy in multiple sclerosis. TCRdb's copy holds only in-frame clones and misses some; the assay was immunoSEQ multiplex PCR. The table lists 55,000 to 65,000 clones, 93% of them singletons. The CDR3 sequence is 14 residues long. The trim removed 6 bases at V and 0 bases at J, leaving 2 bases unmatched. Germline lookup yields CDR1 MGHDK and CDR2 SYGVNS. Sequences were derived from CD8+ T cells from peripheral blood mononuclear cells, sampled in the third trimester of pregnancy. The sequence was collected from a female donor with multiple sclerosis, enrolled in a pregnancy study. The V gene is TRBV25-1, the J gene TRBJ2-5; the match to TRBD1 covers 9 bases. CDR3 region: CASRGTGYQETQYF. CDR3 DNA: TGTGCCAGCAGGGGGACAGGGTACCAAGAGACCCAGTACTTC.